The T cell receptor (beta chain) described here comes from a study of blood T cell repertoires in COVID-19. The sample holds one count of this clone. The table came from immunoSEQ multiplex PCR; TCRdb's copy has only in-frame clones and leaves some out. The data hold hundreds of thousands of clones, with roughly 84% observed a single time. The sequence derives from a woman aged 40 to 50 who had recovered from COVID-19. The material sequenced was PBMCs or T cells enriched from blood (not recorded which).

In DNA, the CDR3 is TGTGCCAGCAGCGTTGGACTAGCGGGACTGGAGACCCAGTACTTC. This sequence encodes CASSVGLAGLETQYF. V and J are TRBV9 and TRBJ2-5; 12 bases agree with TRBD2. CDR1 and CDR2 from the germline V gene are SGDLS and YYNGEE. The CDR3 loop spans 15 amino acids. V gave up 2 bases and J gave up 5 bases; unmatched junction bases: 4.